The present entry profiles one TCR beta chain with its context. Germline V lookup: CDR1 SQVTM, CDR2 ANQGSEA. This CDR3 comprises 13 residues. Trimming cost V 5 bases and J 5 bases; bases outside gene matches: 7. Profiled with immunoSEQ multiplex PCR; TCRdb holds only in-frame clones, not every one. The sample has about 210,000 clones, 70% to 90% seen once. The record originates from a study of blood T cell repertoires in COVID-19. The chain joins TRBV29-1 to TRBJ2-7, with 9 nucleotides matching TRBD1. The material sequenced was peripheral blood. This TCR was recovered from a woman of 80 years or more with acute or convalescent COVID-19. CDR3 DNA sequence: TGCAGCGTTTCCGGGACAGGGTTGAACGAGCAGTACTTC. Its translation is CSVSGTGLNEQYF.